The 12 T cell receptor beta chains in this list originate from one sample, sequenced in a study of cytomegalovirus exposure and HLA in healthy donors. The protocol was immunoSEQ multiplex PCR, while the TCRdb copy is restricted to in-frame clones and leaves out a portion. The sample consists of 45,000 to 65,000 clones, approximately 90% of them appearing once. The sequenced sample was PBMCs. Every receptor here comes from a man between 18 and 29 years old in good health and CMV-seronegative.

The J gene is TRBJ1-5, the V gene TRBV7-9; 9 bases map to TRBD1. V lost 3 bases, J lost 2 bases, and 5 bases stayed unmatched. The CDR3 contains 16 residues. CDR1 is SEHNR, CDR2 FQNEAQ, per germline (reference sequence). For the CDR3, the DNA is TGTGCCAGCAGCTTGGGACAGGGAAATGGCAATCAGCCCCAGCATTTT. Protein: CASSLGQGNGNQPQHF.

This clone was recorded once. The rearrangement links TRBV28 to TRBJ1-5; TRBD1 might be the D (6 bases). This CDR3 spans 14 amino acids. The V gene's germline CDR1 is MDHEN and CDR2 SYDVKM. The V and J ends lost 2 bases and 7 bases respectively, with 12 bases between them. CDR3 bases: TGTGCCAGCAGTTTAGGCGACAGGACCCAGCCCCAGCATTTT. It translates to CASSLGDRTQPQHF.

This clone appeared a single time. V and J are TRBV30 and TRBJ2-7, with 7 bases fitting TRBD2. Germline CDR1 and CDR2: GTSNPN and SVGIG (reference sequence). J was trimmed by 4 bases and V by 2 bases; bases with no gene match: 8. CDR3 length equals 14 residues. CDR3 sequence (DNA): TGTGCCTGGAGTCTAACGGGAGGTATATACGAGCAGTACTTC. The encoded protein is CAWSLTGGIYEQYF.

The chain carries TRBV5-1 and TRBJ2-3, with a weak D call TRBD2 (6 bases). Germline assignment: CDR1 SGHRS and CDR2 YFSETQ. This CDR3 contains 14 residues. The V gene lost 5 bases and the J gene lost 2 bases, with 12 bases spanning the gap. The CDR3, as DNA: TGCGCCAGCAGGCCCCTAGCGACCACAGATACGCAGTATTTT. Translating it yields CASRPLATTDTQYF. The whole variable domain, filled in from reference TRBV5-1 and TRBJ2-3, reads KAGVTQTPRYLIKTRGQQVTLSCSPISGHRSVSWYQQTPGQGLQFLFEYFSETQRNKGNFPGRFSGRQFSNSRSEMNVSTLELGDSALYLCASRPLATTDTQYFGPGTRLTVL.

The chain recombines TRBV23-1 with TRBJ2-7, with D possibly matching TRBD1 (5 bases). TRBV23-1 is an ORF for which the function is uncertain. This CDR3 contains 15 residues. Trimming removed 1 base from V and 1 base from J, with 11 bases in between. DNA for the CDR3: TGCGCCAGCAGTCAATATCACAGGAGATCCTACGAGCAGTACTTC. Residues: CASSQYHRRSYEQYF.

J is TRBJ2-7 and V is TRBV4-1; D is possibly TRBD1 (6 bases). Trimming removed 1 base from V and 2 bases from J, with 12 bases in between. This CDR3 has 15 residues. Per germline, CDR1 MGHRA and CDR2 YSYEKL. The CDR3 DNA is TGCGCCAGCAGCCAAGCGTCCGGACAGACCTACGAGCAGTACTTC. Protein product: CASSQASGQTYEQYF.

The CDR3 sequence is CASSPGTAYNEQFF. CDR3 DNA sequence: TGTGCCAGCAGCCCCGGGACAGCTTACAATGAGCAGTTCTTC. J is TRBJ2-1 and V is TRBV7-8; 7 bases align to TRBD1. Germline V gene sequence: CDR1 SGHVS, CDR2 FQNEAQ. This CDR3 contains 14 residues. V was pared by 5 bases and J by 4 bases, with 5 bases of the junction left unmatched.

This chain uses TRBV6-6 with TRBJ1-5; TRBD1 aligns across 7 bases. V lost 7 bases and J lost 3; bases outside the gene matches: 9. Germline assignment: CDR1 MNHNY and CDR2 SVGAGI (reference sequence). The CDR3 contains 15 residues. This chain's CDR3 is CASNSQGMNNQPQHF. Here the CDR3 DNA reads TGTGCCAGCAATTCACAGGGGATGAACAATCAGCCCCAGCATTTT.

The rearrangement links TRBV2 to TRBJ2-4, with 15 positions matching TRBD2. V shed 10 bases and J 4 bases; nucleotides not matched to a gene: 5. CDR1 is SNHLY, CDR2 FYNNEI, per germline. This CDR3 has 15 residues. The CDR3 is CATGLAGGTKNIQYF. The CDR3, as DNA: TGTGCCACGGGACTAGCGGGAGGTACTAAAAACATTCAGTACTTC. The full variable domain, its missing parts supplied by reference TRBV2 and TRBJ2-4, is EPEVTQTPSHQVTQMGQEVILRCVPISNHLYFYWYRQILGQKVEFLVSFYNNEISEKSEIFDDQFSVERPDGSNFTLKIRSTKLEDSAMYFCATGLAGGTKNIQYFGAGTRLSVL.

This clone was recorded a few times. The chain recombines TRBV28 with TRBJ1-2; possibly TRBD1 for D (5 bases). The length of the CDR3 is 16 residues. Germline CDR1 MDHEN, CDR2 SYDVKM. With 4 bases removed from V and 8 bases from J, the gap between germline ends came to 23 bases. In DNA form, the CDR3 reads TGTGCCAGCAGTTCCACCAGACAGACGCTATACCCCGGCTACACCTTC. This encodes CASSSTRQTLYPGYTF.

This clone appeared a single time. Here the CDR3 reads CASSRGTGRNEKLFF. In DNA, the CDR3 is TGTGCCAGCAGTCGGGGGACTGGCAGAAATGAAAAACTGTTTTTT. The rearrangement uses TRBV27 and TRBJ1-4, with D tentatively TRBD1 (5 bases). Trimming removed 5 bases at V and 5 bases at J, with 15 bases between. This CDR3 comprises 15 residues. CDR1 MNHEY and CDR2 SMNVEV come from the germline V gene (reference sequence).

The chain employs TRBV27 and TRBJ2-7; 11 bases line up with TRBD2. Unmatched junction bases numbered 2, after V lost 2 bases and J lost 2 bases. Germline CDR1 reads MNHEY; CDR2 reads SMNVEV (reference sequence). The CDR3 totals 15 residues. The chain's CDR3 is CASSLLAGGTYEQYF. Here the CDR3 DNA reads TGTGCCAGCAGTTTACTAGCGGGAGGAACCTACGAGCAGTACTTC.